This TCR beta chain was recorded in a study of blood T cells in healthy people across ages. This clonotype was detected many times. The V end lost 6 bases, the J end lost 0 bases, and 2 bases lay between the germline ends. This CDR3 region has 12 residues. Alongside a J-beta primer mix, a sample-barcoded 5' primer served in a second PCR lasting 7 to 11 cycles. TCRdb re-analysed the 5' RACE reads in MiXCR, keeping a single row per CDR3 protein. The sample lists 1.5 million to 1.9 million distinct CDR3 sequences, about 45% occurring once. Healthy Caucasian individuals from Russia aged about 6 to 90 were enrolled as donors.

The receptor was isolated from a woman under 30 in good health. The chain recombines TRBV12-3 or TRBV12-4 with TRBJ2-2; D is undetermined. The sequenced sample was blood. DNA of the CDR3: TGTGCCAGCAGCCCGAACACCGGGGAGCTGTTTTTT. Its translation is CASSPNTGELFF.